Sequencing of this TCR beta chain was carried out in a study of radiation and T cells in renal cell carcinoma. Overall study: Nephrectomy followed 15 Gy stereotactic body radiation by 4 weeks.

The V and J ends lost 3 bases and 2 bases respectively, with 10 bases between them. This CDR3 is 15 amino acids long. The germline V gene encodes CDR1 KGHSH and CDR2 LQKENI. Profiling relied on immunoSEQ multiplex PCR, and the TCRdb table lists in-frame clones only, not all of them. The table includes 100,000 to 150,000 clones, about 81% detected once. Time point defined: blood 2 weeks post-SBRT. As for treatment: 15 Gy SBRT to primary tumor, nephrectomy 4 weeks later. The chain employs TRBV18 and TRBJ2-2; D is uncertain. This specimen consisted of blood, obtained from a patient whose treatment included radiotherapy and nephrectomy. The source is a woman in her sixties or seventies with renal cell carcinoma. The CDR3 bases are TGTGCCAGCTCACCCGCAATGGGAAACACCGGGGAGCTGTTTTTT. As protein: CASSPAMGNTGELFF.